This passage covers 11 T cell receptor beta chains from one sample sequenced in a study of cytomegalovirus exposure and HLA in healthy donors. PCR was performed using 60 Vbeta and 13 Jbeta primers. Clones were sequenced by immunoSEQ multiplex PCR, and TCRdb holds only the in-frame ones, with some missing. Here the sample spans about 190,000 clones, more than 65% being singletons. The sequenced sample was PBMCs. Receptors were obtained from a woman between 25 and 40 years old in good health and CMV-seronegative.

There are a few counts of this clone. The gene calls are TRBV5-1 and TRBJ1-5, with TRBD1 identical over 7 bases. Losses at the gene ends were 2 bases for V and 6 bases for J; bases not matched to a gene: 11. The CDR3 spans 16 residues. Looked up from germline, CDR1 is SGHRS and CDR2 is YFSETQ. The CDR3 is CASSFQPRDSAQPQHF. DNA of the CDR3: TGCGCCAGCAGCTTTCAACCCCGGGACAGCGCTCAGCCCCAGCATTTT. Together with reference TRBV5-1 and TRBJ1-5, the CDR3 gives the full variable domain: KAGVTQTPRYLIKTRGQQVTLSCSPISGHRSVSWYQQTPGQGLQFLFEYFSETQRNKGNFPGRFSGRQFSNSRSEMNVSTLELGDSALYLCASSFQPRDSAQPQHFGDGTRLSIL.

This clone was detected only a few times. This chain uses TRBV6-5 with TRBJ2-7, with TRBD2 identical over 7 bases. V lost 7 bases and J lost 3; bases outside the gene matches: 12. Germline values: CDR1 MNHEY, CDR2 SVGAGI. The CDR3 spans 15 residues. The CDR3 sequence is CASTPPSGGSYEQYF. The CDR3 nucleotides are TGTGCCAGCACACCCCCTTCGGGAGGCAGCTACGAGCAGTACTTC.

This clone has only a few counts. At one end the junction does not follow the germline gene, possibly because of a read error. The chain carries TRBV7-9 and TRBJ2-7; D unresolved. CDR3 length: 12 residues. Germline V lookup: CDR1 SEHNR, CDR2 FQNEAQ (reference sequence). The CDR3 region has the DNA TGTTCCAGCAGCTCCCAGTATGCCGAGCAGTACTTC. Translation gives CSSSSQYAEQYF.

The chain joins TRBV21-1 to TRBJ2-3; the DNA was not compared with TRBD2, the D call given in the table. TRBV21-1 is an annotated pseudogene. The CDR3 spans 18 residues. This chain's CDR3 is CASSKRPSGRVPPDTQYF. The CDR3 bases are TGTGCCAGCAGCAAACGGCCTAGCGGGAGAGTACCTCCAGATACGCAGTATTTT.

This clone has just a few counts. The V call is TRBV10-1, the J call TRBJ2-7, with D unresolved. Trimming stripped 3 bases from V and 6 bases from J, with 18 bases between. Germline V lookup: CDR1 WNHNN, CDR2 SYGVQD (reference sequence). CDR3 size: 15 residues. The CDR3 loop reads CASSEWPRPPPEQYF. CDR3 bases: TGCGCCAGCAGTGAATGGCCCCGTCCTCCCCCCGAGCAGTACTTC.

This clone was detected only a few times. The chain carries TRBV29-1 and TRBJ2-1; D is ambiguous. CDR3 length equals 10 residues. CDR1 SQVTM and CDR2 ANQGSEA come from the germline V gene. Trimming left V 7 bases short and J 4 bases short, with 5 bases between. The CDR3 sequence is CSGGYNEQFF. The CDR3 DNA sequence: TGCAGCGGCGGTTACAATGAGCAGTTCTTC.

The V call is TRBV2, the J call TRBJ1-5, with D unclear. Trimming removed 2 bases at V and 3 bases at J, with 8 bases between. The CDR3 sequence is 14 residues long. CDR1 SNHLY and CDR2 FYNNEI come from the germline V gene. The CDR3 DNA sequence: TGTGCCAGCAGTGAAACTCTTCTCAATCAGCCCCAGCATTTT. It codes for CASSETLLNQPQHF.

The V call is TRBV5-1, the J call TRBJ2-2; 8 nucleotides match TRBD2. After removal of 2 bases from V and 0 bases from J, the junction contained 6 bases not matched to a gene. Germline CDR1 SGHRS, CDR2 YFSETQ. This CDR3 region has 17 residues. Here the CDR3 DNA reads TGCGCCAGCAGCTTAGGTAGCGGGGTACCGAACACCGGGGAGCTGTTTTTT. It yields the protein CASSLGSGVPNTGELFF.

The chain joins TRBV5-6 to TRBJ1-2, with 7 nucleotides matching TRBD1. CDR1 and CDR2 from the germline V gene are SGHDT and YYEEEE. This CDR3 has 15 amino acids. The J segment lost 0 bases and the V segment lost 4 bases, leaving 6 bases of the junction unmatched. The CDR3 is CASSIGQDANYGYTF. The CDR3 DNA follows: TGTGCCAGCAGCATCGGACAGGATGCTAACTATGGCTACACCTTC.

This chain links TRBV19 with TRBJ1-1, with 8 bases lining up with TRBD1. Losses at the gene ends were 6 bases for V and 4 bases for J; bases not matched to a gene: 7. CDR3 length: 14 residues. In germline, CDR1 is LNHDA, CDR2 SQIVND (reference sequence). CDR3 sequence (DNA): TGTGCCAGTAGCATAACAGGGGGTAGCACTGAAGCTTTCTTT. It codes for CASSITGGSTEAFF.

This rearrangement joins TRBV29-1 to TRBJ2-1; 10 positions match TRBD2. The germline gives CDR1 SQVTM, CDR2 ANQGSEA. V lost 7 bases and J lost 0; bases outside the gene matches: 9. This CDR3 region has 16 residues. CDR3: CSAKIAGGVSYNEQFF. CDR3 coding DNA: TGCAGCGCGAAAATAGCGGGGGGTGTCTCCTACAATGAGCAGTTCTTC.